Each of the 19 T cell receptor beta chains below was sequenced from the same sample in a study of shared clonotypes between healthy human individuals. The data were produced by immunoSEQ multiplex PCR, yet TCRdb's version contains in-frame clones alone and is incomplete. The profile shows around 440,000 clones, 77% of them singletons. The sequencing input was PBMCs. All receptors derive from a woman between 40 and 50 years old in good health. Some clones in this sample may be carry-over from other donors' samples.

The chain recombines TRBV9 with TRBJ2-2; 9 bases are shared with TRBD2. V lost 3 bases and J lost 2; bases outside the gene matches: 2. Germline CDR1 reads SGDLS; CDR2 reads YYNGEE. The CDR3 is 15 residues long. This chain's CDR3 is CASSAGLANTGELFF. CDR3 bases: TGTGCCAGCAGCGCGGGACTAGCTAACACCGGGGAGCTGTTTTTT.

Of note for this clone: A read error may produce the germline difference seen at one junction end. The chain recombines TRBV7-9 with TRBJ2-1; D gene unclear. Germline loops: CDR1 SEHNR, CDR2 FQNEAQ (reference sequence). The CDR3 totals 16 residues. DNA for the CDR3: TGCGCCAGCAGCCTCACCGTACACTCATCCTACAATGAGCAGTTCTTC. This codes for CASSLTVHSSYNEQFF.

J is TRBJ2-7 and V is TRBV27; possible D gene TRBD2, 7 bases. This CDR3 is built from 17 residues. Germline V gives CDR1 MNHEY, CDR2 SMNVEV (reference sequence). Trimming pared 4 bases from V and 4 bases from J, leaving 23 bases between. CDR3 sequence: CASSSPPRAGTSYEQYF. The CDR3 nucleotides read TGTGCCAGCAGTTCCCCCCCTCGAGCGGGGACAAGTTACGAGCAGTACTTC.

This clone occurred once. The rearrangement uses TRBV7-2 and TRBJ2-2; D not certain. V was shortened by 5 bases and J by 4 bases, with 8 bases between the two germline ends. CDR1 is SGHTA and CDR2 is FQGNSA in the germline V gene. The CDR3 has 13 residues. DNA of the CDR3: TGTGCCAGCAGCACCGACTTCACCGGGGAGCTGTTTTTT. Its translation is CASSTDFTGELFF.

This chain links TRBV6-5 with TRBJ1-4; 7 positions match TRBD1. The germline V gene has CDR1 MNHEY and CDR2 SVGAGI. After removal of 10 bases from V and 3 bases from J, the junction contained 11 bases not matched to a gene. The CDR3 runs to 15 residues. Written as DNA, the CDR3 is TGTGCCACCTTGCCCCTGACAGGGTCTAATGAAAAACTGTTTTTT. It is translated as CATLPLTGSNEKLFF.

V is TRBV29-1 and J is TRBJ2-7; TRBD2 aligns across 7 bases. J gave up 9 bases and V 3 bases, and 5 bases lay outside the gene matches. Germline CDR1 is SQVTM and CDR2 is ANQGSEA. The CDR3 covers 11 residues. CDR3 in amino acids: CSVDAGDSQYF. CDR3 nucleotide sequence: TGCAGCGTTGACGCGGGAGACTCGCAGTACTTC.

This clone has only a few counts. This chain uses TRBV5-1 with TRBJ2-7; 7 positions agree with TRBD1. Germline CDR1 SGHRS, CDR2 YFSETQ. V was pared by 3 bases and J by 0 bases, with 6 bases of the junction left unmatched. The CDR3 runs 15 residues. CDR3 amino acids: CASSSNRGSSYEQYF. In DNA form, the CDR3 reads TGCGCCAGCAGCTCAAACAGGGGCAGCTCCTACGAGCAGTACTTC.

This clone has just a few counts. J is TRBJ2-7 and V is TRBV4-1, with 9 bases matching TRBD2. J lost 7 bases, V lost 0 bases, and 7 bases had no gene match. CDR3 length: 15 residues. Per the germline V gene, CDR1 is MGHRA and CDR2 is YSYEKL. CDR3 in DNA: TGCGCCAGCAGCCAAGATACCAGCGGGGGGTTGGAGCAGTACTTC. It specifies CASSQDTSGGLEQYF.

The chain is built from TRBV7-2 and TRBJ2-7; 7 nucleotides align to TRBD2. This CDR3 comprises 14 residues. The V and J ends lost 5 bases and 4 bases, in that order; junction bases with no gene match: 8. CDR1 is SGHTA, CDR2 FQGNSA, per germline. CDR3 sequence (DNA): TGTGCCAGCAGCCCTGGGCGGGAGTTATACGAGCAGTACTTC. Its translation: CASSPGRELYEQYF.

V and J are TRBV28 and TRBJ1-1; the D is unclear. CDR3 length equals 16 residues. The germline CDR1 and CDR2 sequences are MDHEN and SYDVKM. V was shortened by 2 bases and J by 1 base, with 14 bases between the two germline ends. This chain's CDR3 is CASSLIGDWENTEAFF. The CDR3 DNA reads as TGTGCCAGCAGTTTAATTGGCGATTGGGAGAACACTGAAGCTTTCTTT.

The V and J genes are TRBV27 and TRBJ1-2, with D tentatively TRBD1 (5 bases). The CDR3 runs to 13 residues. Trimming stripped 6 bases from V and 4 bases from J, with 12 bases between. Looked up from germline, CDR1 is MNHEY and CDR2 is SMNVEV (reference sequence). CDR3 DNA: TGTGCCAGCAGCTCAACAGGCGCCTATGGCTACACCTTC. Amino acids: CASSSTGAYGYTF.

The rearrangement links TRBV6-1 to TRBJ2-6; unclear D gene. The CDR3 loop spans 16 amino acids. The V and J ends lost 2 bases and 0 bases respectively, with 8 bases between them. CDR1 is MNHNS and CDR2 is SASEGT in the germline V gene. In DNA, the CDR3 is TGTGCCAGCAGTGAATTGGGCCTCTCTGGGGCCAACGTCCTGACTTTC. Translated: CASSELGLSGANVLTF.

A note on this clone: This likely reflects a read error, since a far larger clone is one base away. This sample also contains other DNA sequences that code for the same CDR3. The chain is built from TRBV30 and TRBJ2-7; perhaps D is TRBD1 or TRBD2 (8 bases each). From germline, CDR1 is GTSNPN and CDR2 SVGIG (reference sequence). The CDR3 loop spans 15 amino acids. The CDR3 DNA follows: TGTGCTTGGAGTCGAGGACAGGGACTAGTAGAGGAGCAGTACTTC. Translating gives CAWSRGQGLVEEQYF.

The V gene is TRBV30, the J gene TRBJ2-3; the D is unclear. The germline V gene encodes CDR1 GTSNPN and CDR2 SVGIG (reference sequence). The CDR3 length is 12 residues. Trimming took off 0 bases at V and 4 bases at J, with 5 bases between the two ends. CDR3 amino acids: CAWSVTSDTQYF. The CDR3 region has the DNA TGTGCCTGGAGTGTAACCTCAGATACGCAGTATTTT. The full variable domain, with the rest looked up from reference TRBV30 and TRBJ2-3, is SQTIHQWPATLVQPVGSPLSLECTVEGTSNPNLYWYRQAAGRGLQLLFYSVGIGQISSEVPQNLSASRPQDRQFILSSKKLLLSDSGFYLCAWSVTSDTQYFGPGTRLTVL.

The V and J genes are TRBV9 and TRBJ2-7; no definite D call. V gave up 0 bases and J gave up 3 bases, with 10 bases separating them. The CDR3 runs 14 residues. CDR1 SGDLS and CDR2 YYNGEE come from the germline V gene. The CDR3 nucleotides read TGTGCCAGCAGCGTAGGGCTTTTCGACTACGAGCAGTACTTC. The encoded protein is CASSVGLFDYEQYF.

On this clone itself: In the same sample, other DNA sequences code for this CDR3. This rearrangement joins TRBV20-1 to TRBJ1-5; D call uncertain. V lost 1 base, J lost 6 bases, and 4 bases lay in between. The CDR3 has 11 residues. The V gene's germline CDR1 is DFQATT and CDR2 SNEGSKA (reference sequence). CDR3 protein: CSARVGQPQHF. CDR3 DNA sequence: TGCAGTGCTAGAGTGGGTCAGCCCCAGCATTTT.

This clone was detected only a few times. The chain links TRBV30 to TRBJ2-5, with 9 bases that match TRBD1. This CDR3 has 16 amino acids. The germline V gene has CDR1 GTSNPN and CDR2 SVGIG (reference sequence). The J segment lost 2 bases and the V segment lost 5 bases, leaving 12 bases of the junction unmatched. Here the CDR3 DNA reads TGTGCCTGGGGGGACCTCGGGACAGGGTTGCAAGAGACCCAGTACTTC. This codes for CAWGDLGTGLQETQYF.

The J gene is TRBJ2-5, the V gene TRBV9; perhaps TRBD1 as D (5 bases). From germline, CDR1 is SGDLS and CDR2 YYNGEE. V gave up 0 bases and J gave up 5 bases, with 17 bases separating them. The CDR3 consists of 16 residues. For the CDR3, the DNA is TGTGCCAGCAGCGTAGAGGGCAGGGCGACCGGGGAGACCCAGTACTTC. Protein: CASSVEGRATGETQYF. The whole variable domain, remainder taken from reference TRBV9 and TRBJ2-5, is DSGVTQTPKHLITATGQRVTLRCSPRSGDLSVYWYQQSLDQGLQFLIQYYNGEERAKGNILERFSAQQFPDLHSELNLSSLELGDSALYFCASSVEGRATGETQYFGPGTRLLVL.

The rearrangement links TRBV4-3 to TRBJ2-1; tentatively, D is TRBD1 (7 bases). The CDR3 has 16 residues. Trimming shortened V by 0 bases and J by 4 bases, and 13 bases separated the two germline ends. Germline assignment: CDR1 LGHNA and CDR2 YSLEER. This chain's CDR3 is CASSQDWPGGYNEQFF. Written as DNA, the CDR3 is TGCGCCAGCAGCCAAGATTGGCCAGGGGGGTACAATGAGCAGTTCTTC.